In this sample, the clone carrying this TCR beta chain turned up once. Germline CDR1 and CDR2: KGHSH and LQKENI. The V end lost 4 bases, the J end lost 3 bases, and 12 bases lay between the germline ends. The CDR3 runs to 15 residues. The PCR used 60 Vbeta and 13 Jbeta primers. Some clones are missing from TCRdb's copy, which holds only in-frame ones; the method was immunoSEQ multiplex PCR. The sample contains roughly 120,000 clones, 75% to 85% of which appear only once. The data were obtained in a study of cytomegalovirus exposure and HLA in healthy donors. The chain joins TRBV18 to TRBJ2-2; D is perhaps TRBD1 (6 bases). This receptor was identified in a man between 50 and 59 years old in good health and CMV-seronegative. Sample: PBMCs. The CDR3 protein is CASSLGTSYTGELFF. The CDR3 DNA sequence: TGTGCCAGCTCACTCGGGACATCCTACACCGGGGAGCTGTTTTTT.